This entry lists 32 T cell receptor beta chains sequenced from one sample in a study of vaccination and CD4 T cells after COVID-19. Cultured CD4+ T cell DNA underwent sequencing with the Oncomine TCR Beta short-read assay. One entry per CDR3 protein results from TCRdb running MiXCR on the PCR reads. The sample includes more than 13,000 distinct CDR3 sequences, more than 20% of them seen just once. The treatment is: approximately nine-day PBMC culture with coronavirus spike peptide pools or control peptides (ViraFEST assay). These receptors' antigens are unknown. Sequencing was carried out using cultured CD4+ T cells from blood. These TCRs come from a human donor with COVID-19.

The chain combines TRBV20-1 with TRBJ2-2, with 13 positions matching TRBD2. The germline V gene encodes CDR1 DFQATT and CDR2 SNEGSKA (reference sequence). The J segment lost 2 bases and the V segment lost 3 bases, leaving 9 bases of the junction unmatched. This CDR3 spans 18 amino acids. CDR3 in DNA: TGCAGTGCTAGGGACCTCAGGACTAGCGGGGGTAACACCGGGGAGCTGTTTTTT. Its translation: CSARDLRTSGGNTGELFF.

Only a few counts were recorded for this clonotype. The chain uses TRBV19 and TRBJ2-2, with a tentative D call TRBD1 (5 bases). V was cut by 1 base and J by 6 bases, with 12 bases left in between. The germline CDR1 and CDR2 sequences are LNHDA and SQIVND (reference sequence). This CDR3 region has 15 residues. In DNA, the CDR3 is TGTGCCAGTAGTATAGGGCAGGGTGGGGCCGGGGAGCTGTTTTTT. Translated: CASSIGQGGAGELFF.

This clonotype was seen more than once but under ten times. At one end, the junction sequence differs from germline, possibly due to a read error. The CDR3 is CASSLDGQNYGYTF. DNA of the CDR3: TGCGCCAGCAGCCTGGACGGACAGAACTATGGCTACACCTTC. The chain joins TRBV11-2 to TRBJ1-2; D is possibly TRBD1 (6 bases). From germline, CDR1 is SGHAT and CDR2 FQNNGV. CDR3 length: 14 residues.

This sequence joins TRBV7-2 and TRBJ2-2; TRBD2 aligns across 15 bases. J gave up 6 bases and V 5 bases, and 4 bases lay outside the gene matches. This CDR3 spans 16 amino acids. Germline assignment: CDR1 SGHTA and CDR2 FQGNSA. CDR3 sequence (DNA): TGTGCCAGCAGCCCCGGACTAGCGGGGGGGGCCGGGGAGCTGTTTTTT. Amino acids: CASSPGLAGGAGELFF.

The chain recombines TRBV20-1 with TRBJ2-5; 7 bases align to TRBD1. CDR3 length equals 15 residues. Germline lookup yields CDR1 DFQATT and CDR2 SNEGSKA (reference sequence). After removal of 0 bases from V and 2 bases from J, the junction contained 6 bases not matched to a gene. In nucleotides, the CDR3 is TGCAGTGCTAGAGATATGAACAGGGGACAAGAGACCCAGTACTTC. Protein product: CSARDMNRGQETQYF.

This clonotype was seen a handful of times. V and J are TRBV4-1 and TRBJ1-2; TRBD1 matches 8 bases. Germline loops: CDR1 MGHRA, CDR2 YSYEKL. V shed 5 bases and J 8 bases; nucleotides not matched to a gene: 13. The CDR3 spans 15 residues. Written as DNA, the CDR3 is TGCGCCAGCAGCAGCCTGGGACAGGCCGGACAAGGCTACACCTTC. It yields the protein CASSSLGQAGQGYTF.

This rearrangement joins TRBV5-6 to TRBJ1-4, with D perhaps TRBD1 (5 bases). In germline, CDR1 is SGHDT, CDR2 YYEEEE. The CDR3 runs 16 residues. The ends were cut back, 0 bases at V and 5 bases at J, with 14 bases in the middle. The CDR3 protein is CASSLAGGERNEKLFF. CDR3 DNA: TGTGCCAGCAGCTTGGCTGGGGGGGAAAGGAATGAAAAACTGTTTTTT.

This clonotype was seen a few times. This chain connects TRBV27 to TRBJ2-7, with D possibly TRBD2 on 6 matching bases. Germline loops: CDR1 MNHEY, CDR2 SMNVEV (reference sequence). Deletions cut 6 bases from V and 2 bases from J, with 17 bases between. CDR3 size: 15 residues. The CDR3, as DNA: TGTGCCAGCAGAGAAATGGGGGGAAAGACCTACGAGCAGTACTTC. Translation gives CASREMGGKTYEQYF.

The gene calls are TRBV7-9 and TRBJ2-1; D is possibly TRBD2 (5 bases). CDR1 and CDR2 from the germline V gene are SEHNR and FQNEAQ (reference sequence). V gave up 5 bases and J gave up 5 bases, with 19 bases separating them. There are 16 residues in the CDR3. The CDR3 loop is CASSPLVGSGNNEQFF. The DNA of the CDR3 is TGTGCCAGCAGCCCTCTTGTGGGGAGTGGGAACAATGAGCAGTTCTTC. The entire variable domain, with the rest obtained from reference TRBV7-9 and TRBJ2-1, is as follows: DTGVSQNPRHKITKRGQNVTFRCDPISEHNRLYWYRQTLGQGPEFLTYFQNEAQLEKSRLLSDRFSAERPKGSFSTLEIQRTEQGDSAMYLCASSPLVGSGNNEQFFGPGTRLTVL.

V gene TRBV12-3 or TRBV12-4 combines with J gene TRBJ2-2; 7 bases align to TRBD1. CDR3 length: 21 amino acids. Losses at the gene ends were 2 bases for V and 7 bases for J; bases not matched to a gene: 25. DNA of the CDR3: TGTGCCAGCAGTTTATTCTATGGGGACAGAACCGGATGGGTGTTAGACGGGGAGCTGTTTTTT. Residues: CASSLFYGDRTGWVLDGELFF.

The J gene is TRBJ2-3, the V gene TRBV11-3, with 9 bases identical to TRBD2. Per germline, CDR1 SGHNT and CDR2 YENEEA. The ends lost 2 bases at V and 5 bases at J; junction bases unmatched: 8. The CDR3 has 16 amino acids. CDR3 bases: TGTGCCAGCAGCTTACCGGCGGCGGGGGGGCTAGATACGCAGTATTTT. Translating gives CASSLPAAGGLDTQYF.

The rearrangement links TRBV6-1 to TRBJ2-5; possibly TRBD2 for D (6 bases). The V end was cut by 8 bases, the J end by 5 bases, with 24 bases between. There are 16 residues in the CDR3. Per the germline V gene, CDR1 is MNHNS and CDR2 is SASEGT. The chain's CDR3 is CASRGRGDTWWETQYF. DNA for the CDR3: TGTGCCAGCCGAGGCCGCGGGGATACTTGGTGGGAGACCCAGTACTTC.

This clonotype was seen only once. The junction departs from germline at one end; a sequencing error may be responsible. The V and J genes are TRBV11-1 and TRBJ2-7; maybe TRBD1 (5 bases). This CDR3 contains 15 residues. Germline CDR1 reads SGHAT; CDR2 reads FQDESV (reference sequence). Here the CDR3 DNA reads TGTGCCAGCAGCTTAGCGCAGGGTGGGCGTTACGAGCGGTACTTC. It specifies CASSLAQGGRYERYF.

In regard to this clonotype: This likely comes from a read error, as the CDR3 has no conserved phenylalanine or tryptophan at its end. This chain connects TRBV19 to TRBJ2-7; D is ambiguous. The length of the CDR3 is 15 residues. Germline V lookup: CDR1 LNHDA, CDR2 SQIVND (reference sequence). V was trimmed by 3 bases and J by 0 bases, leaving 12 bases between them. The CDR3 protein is CASSIDGSSSYEQYL. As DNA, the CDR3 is TGTGCCAGTAGTATTGATGGTAGCAGCTCCTACGAGCAGTACCTC.

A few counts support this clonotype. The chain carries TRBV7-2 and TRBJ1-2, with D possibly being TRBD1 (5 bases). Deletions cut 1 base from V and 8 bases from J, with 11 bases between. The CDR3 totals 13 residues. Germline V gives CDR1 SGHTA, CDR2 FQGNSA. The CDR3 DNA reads TGTGCCAGCAGCTTAGTAGGGGTGGGGGGCTACACCTTC. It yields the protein CASSLVGVGGYTF.

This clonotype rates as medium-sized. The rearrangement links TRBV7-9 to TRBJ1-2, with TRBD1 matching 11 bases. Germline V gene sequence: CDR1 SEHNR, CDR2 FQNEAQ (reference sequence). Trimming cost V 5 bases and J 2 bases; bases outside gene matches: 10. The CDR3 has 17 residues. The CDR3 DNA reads TGTGCCAGCAGCGAAGGACAGGGGGCCGGGGAAAACTATGGCTACACCTTC. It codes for CASSEGQGAGENYGYTF. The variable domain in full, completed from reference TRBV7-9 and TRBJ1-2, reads DTGVSQNPRHKITKRGQNVTFRCDPISEHNRLYWYRQTLGQGPEFLTYFQNEAQLEKSRLLSDRFSAERPKGSFSTLEIQRTEQGDSAMYLCASSEGQGAGENYGYTFGSGTRLTVV.

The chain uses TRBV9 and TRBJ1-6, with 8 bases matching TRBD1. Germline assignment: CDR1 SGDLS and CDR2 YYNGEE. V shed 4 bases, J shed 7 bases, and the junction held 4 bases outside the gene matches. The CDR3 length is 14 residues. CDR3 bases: TGTGCCAGCAGCCCGGGACAGGAGAATTCACCCCTCCACTTT. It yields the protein CASSPGQENSPLHF.

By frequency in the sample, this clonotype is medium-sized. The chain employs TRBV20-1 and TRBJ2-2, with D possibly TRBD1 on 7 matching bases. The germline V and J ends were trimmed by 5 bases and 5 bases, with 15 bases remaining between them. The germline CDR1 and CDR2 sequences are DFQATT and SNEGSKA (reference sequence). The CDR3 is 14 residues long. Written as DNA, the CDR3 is TGCAGTGCTCGGACTATCAGGGGGACCGGGGAGCTGTTTTTT. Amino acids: CSARTIRGTGELFF.

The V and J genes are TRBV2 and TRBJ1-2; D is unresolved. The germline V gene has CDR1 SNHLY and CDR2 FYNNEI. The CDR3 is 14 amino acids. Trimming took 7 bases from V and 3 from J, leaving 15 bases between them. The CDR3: CASIPRDRDYGYTF. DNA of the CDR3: TGTGCCAGCATTCCGAGAGACCGAGACTATGGCTACACCTTC.

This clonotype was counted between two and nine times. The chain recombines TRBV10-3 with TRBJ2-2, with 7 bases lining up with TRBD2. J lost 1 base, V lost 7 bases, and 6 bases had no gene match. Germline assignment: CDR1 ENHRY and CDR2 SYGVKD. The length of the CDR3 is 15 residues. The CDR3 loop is CAITAAGVNTGELFF. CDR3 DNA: TGTGCCATCACCGCGGCGGGGGTGAACACCGGGGAGCTGTTTTTT.

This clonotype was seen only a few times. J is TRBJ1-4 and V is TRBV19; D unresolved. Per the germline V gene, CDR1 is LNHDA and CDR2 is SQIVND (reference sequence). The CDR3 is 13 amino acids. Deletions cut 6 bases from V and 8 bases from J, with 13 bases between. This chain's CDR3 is CASSKSIEEKLFF. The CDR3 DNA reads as TGTGCCAGTAGCAAATCGATAGAGGAAAAACTGTTTTTT.

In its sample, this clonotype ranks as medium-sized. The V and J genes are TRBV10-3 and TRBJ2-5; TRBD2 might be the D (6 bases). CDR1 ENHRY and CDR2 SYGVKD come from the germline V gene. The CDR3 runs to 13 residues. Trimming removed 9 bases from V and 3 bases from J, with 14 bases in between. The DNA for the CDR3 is TGTGCCATTAGGACGGAGGGGAAAGAGACCCAGTACTTC. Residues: CAIRTEGKETQYF.

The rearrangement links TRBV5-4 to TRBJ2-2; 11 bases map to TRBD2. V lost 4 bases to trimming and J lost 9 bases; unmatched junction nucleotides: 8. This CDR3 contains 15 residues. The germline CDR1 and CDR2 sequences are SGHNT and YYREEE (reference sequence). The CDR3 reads CASSETSGVFRELFF. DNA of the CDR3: TGTGCCAGCAGCGAGACTAGCGGGGTTTTCAGGGAGCTGTTTTTT.

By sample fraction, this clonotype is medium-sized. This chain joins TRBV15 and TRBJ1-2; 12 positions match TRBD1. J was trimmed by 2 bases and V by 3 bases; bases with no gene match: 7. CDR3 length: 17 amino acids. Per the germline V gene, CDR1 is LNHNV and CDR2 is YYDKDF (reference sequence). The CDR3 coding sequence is TGTGCCACCAGCAGCCGGGACAGGGGGCTGAAGAACTATGGCTACACCTTC. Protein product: CATSSRDRGLKNYGYTF.

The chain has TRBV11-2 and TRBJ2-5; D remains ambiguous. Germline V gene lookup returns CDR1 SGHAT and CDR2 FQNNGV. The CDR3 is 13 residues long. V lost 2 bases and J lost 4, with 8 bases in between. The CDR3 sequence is CASSLQDIETQYF. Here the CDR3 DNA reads TGTGCCAGCAGCTTACAGGATATAGAGACCCAGTACTTC.

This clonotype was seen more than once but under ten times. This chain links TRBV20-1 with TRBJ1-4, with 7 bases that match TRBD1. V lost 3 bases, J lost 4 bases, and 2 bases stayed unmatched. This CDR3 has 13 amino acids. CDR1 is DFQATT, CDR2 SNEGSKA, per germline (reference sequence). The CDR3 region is CSASRGVNEKLFF. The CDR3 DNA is TGCAGTGCTAGCAGGGGGGTTAATGAAAAACTGTTTTTT.

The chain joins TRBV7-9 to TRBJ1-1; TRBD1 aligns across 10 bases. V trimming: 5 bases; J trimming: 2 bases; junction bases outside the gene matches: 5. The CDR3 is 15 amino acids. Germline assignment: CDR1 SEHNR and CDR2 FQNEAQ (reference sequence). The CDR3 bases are TGTGCCAGCAGCCCCAGACAGGGGGCAAACACTGAAGCTTTCTTT. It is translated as CASSPRQGANTEAFF.

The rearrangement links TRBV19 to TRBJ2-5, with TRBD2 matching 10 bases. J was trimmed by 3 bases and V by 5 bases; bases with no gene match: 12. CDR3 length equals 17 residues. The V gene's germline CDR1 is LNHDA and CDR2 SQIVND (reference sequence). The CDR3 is CASSPIRAGGREETQYF. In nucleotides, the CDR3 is TGTGCCAGTAGTCCAATCCGAGCGGGGGGGCGAGAAGAGACCCAGTACTTC. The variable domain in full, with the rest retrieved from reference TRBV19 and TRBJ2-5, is DGGITQSPKYLFRKEGQNVTLSCEQNLNHDAMYWYRQDPGQGLRLIYYSQIVNDFQKGDIAEGYSVSREKKESFPLTVTSAQKNPTAFYLCASSPIRAGGREETQYFGPGTRLLVL.

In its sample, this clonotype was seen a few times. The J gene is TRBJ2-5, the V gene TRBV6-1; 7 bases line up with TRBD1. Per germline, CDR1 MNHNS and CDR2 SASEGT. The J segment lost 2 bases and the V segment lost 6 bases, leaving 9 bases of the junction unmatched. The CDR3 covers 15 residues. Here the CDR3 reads CASSVDRVGQETQYF. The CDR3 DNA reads TGTGCCAGCAGCGTTGACAGGGTGGGGCAAGAGACCCAGTACTTC.

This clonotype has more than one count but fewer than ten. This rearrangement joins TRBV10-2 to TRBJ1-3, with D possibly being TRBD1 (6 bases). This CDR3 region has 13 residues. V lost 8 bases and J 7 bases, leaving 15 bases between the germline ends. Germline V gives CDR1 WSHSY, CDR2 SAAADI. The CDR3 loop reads CASGHPRGNTIYF. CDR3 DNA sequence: TGCGCCAGCGGGCACCCGAGGGGGAACACCATATATTTT.

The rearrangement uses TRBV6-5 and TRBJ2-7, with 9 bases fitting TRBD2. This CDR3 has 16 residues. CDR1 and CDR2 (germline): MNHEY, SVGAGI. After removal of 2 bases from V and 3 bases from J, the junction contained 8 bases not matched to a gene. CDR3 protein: CASSYGQSGGYYEQYF. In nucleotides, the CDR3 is TGTGCCAGCAGTTACGGTCAGAGCGGGGGGTACTACGAGCAGTACTTC.

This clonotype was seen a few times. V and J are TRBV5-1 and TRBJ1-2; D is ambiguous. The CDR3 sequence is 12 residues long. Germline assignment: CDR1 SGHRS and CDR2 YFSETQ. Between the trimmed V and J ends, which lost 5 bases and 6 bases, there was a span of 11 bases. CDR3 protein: CASREGTHGYTF. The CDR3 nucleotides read TGCGCCAGCAGGGAGGGAACGCATGGCTACACCTTC.